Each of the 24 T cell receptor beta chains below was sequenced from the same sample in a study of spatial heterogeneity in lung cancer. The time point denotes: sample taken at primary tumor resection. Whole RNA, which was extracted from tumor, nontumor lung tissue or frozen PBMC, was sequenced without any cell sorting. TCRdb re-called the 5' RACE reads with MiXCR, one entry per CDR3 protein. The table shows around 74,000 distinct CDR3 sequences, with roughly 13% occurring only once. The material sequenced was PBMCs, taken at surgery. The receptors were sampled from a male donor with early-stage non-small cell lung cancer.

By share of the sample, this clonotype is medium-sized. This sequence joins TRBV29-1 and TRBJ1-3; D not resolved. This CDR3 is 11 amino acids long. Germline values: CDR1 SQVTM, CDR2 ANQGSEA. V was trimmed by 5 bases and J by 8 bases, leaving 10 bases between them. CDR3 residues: CSVPAQDTIYF. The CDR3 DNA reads TGCAGCGTTCCCGCCCAGGACACCATATATTTT. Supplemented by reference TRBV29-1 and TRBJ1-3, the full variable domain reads SAVISQKPSRDICQRGTSLTIQCQVDSQVTMMFWYRQQPGQSLTLIATANQGSEATYESGFVIDKFPISRPNLTFSTLTVSNMSPEDSSIYLCSVPAQDTIYFGEGSWLTVV.

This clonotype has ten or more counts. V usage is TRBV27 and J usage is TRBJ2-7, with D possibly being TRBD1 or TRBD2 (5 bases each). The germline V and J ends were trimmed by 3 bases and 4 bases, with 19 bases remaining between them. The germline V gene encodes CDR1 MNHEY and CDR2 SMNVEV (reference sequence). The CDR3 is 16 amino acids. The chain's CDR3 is CASSFRDGWLLYEQYF. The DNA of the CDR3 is TGTGCCAGCAGTTTCCGGGACGGTTGGTTATTGTACGAGCAGTACTTC.

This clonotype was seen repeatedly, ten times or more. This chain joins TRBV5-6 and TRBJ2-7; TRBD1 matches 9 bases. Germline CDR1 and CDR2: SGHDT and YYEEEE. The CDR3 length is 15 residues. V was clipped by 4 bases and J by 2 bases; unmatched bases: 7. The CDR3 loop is CASSVPGQGTYEQYF. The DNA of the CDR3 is TGTGCCAGCAGCGTACCGGGACAGGGCACCTACGAGCAGTACTTC. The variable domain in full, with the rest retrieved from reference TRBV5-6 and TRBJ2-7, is DAGVTQSPTHLIKTRGQQVTLRCSPKSGHDTVSWYQQALGQGPQFIFQYYEEEERQRGNFPDRFSGHQFPNYSSELNVNALLLGDSALYLCASSVPGQGTYEQYFGPGTRLTVT.

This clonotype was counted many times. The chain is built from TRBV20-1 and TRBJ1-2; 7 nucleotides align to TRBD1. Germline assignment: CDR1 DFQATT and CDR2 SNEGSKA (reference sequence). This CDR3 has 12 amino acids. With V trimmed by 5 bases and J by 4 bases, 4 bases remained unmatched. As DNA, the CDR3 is TGCAGTGCTCAGAGGACAGGCTATGGCTACACCTTC. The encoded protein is CSAQRTGYGYTF.

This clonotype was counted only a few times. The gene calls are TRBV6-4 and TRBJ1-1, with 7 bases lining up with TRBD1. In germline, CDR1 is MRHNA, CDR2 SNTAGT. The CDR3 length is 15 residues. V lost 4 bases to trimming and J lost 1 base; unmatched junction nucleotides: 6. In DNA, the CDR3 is TGTGCCAGCAGTGTATCAGGGGGGCAGAACACTGAAGCTTTCTTT. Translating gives CASSVSGGQNTEAFF.

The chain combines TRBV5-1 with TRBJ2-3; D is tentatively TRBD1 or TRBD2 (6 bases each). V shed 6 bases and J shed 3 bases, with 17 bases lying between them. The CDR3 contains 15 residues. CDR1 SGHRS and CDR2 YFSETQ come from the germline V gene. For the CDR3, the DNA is TGCGCCAGCACATACGGAGGGGGAAGAACAGATACGCAGTATTTT. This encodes CASTYGGGRTDTQYF.

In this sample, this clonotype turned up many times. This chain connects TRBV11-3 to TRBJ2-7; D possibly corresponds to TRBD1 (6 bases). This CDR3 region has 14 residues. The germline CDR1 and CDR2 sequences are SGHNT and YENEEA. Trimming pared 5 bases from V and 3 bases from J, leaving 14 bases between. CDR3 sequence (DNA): TGTGCCAGCAGCCCTTCCGGACAGCACTACGAGCAGTACTTC. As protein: CASSPSGQHYEQYF.

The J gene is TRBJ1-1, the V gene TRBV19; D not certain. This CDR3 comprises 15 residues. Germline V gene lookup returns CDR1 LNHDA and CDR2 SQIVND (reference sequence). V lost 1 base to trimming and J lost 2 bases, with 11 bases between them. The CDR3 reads CASSIVWAGNTEAFF. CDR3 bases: TGTGCCAGTAGTATAGTGTGGGCCGGAAACACTGAAGCTTTCTTT.

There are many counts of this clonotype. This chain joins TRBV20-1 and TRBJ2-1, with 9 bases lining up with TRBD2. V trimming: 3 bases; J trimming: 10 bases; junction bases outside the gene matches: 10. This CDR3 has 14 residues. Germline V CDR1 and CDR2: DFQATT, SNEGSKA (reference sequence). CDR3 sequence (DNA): TGCAGTGCTAGGTTCGCGGGAGGGCCAGGAGAGCAGTTCTTC. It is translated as CSARFAGGPGEQFF.

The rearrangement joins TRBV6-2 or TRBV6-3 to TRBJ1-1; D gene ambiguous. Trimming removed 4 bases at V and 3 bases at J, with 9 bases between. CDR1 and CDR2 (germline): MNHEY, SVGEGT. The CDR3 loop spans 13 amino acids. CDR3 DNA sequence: TGTGCCAGCAGTTCGCGACCCCACACTGAAGCTTTCTTT. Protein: CASSSRPHTEAFF.

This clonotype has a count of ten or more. The CDR3 DNA sequence: TGTGCCAGCGGGGACCGGATCTACGAGCAGTACTTC. Its translation is CASGDRIYEQYF. The chain is built from TRBV2 and TRBJ2-7, with D perhaps assigned TRBD1 or TRBD2 (5 bases each). The CDR3 runs 12 residues. Germline CDR1 and CDR2: SNHLY and FYNNEI. Trimming pared 8 bases from V and 3 bases from J, leaving 11 bases between.

CDR3 protein: CASIKDRSMNQPQHF. The CDR3 DNA follows: TGTGCCAGTATCAAGGACAGGTCAATGAATCAGCCCCAGCATTTT. This chain uses TRBV19 with TRBJ1-5; 7 nucleotides line up with TRBD1. CDR1 is LNHDA, CDR2 SQIVND, per germline (reference sequence). Unmatched junction bases numbered 10, after V lost 7 bases and J lost 4 bases. The CDR3 consists of 15 residues.

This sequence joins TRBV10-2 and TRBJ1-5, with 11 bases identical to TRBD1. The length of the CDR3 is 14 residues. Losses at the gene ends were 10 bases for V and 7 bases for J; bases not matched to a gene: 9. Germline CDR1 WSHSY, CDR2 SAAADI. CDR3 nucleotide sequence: TGCGCCACCGCCGGACAGGGGGCCGGACAGCCCCAGCATTTT. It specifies CATAGQGAGQPQHF.

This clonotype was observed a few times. CDR3 nucleotides: TGTGCCAGCAGCTTTGGGGGGGACCGCACAGATACGCAGTATTTT. Translating it yields CASSFGGDRTDTQYF. J is TRBJ2-3 and V is TRBV5-6, with TRBD2 matching 7 bases. The length of the CDR3 is 15 residues. V was clipped by 2 bases and J by 1 base; unmatched bases: 4. CDR1 is SGHDT, CDR2 YYEEEE, per germline.

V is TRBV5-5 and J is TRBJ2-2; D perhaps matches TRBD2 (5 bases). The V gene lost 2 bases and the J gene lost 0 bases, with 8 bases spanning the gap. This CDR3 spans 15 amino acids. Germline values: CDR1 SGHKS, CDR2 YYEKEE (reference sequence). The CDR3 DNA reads TGTGCCAGCAGCTTCGGACTCCCGAACACCGGGGAGCTGTTTTTT. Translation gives CASSFGLPNTGELFF.

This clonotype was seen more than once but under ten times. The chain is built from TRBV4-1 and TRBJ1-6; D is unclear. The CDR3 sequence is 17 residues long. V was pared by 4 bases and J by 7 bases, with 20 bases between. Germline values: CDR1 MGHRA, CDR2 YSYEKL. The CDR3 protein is CASSLRAPEIENSPLHF. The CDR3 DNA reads TGCGCCAGCAGCCTCCGGGCCCCCGAAATTGAAAATTCACCCCTCCACTTT.

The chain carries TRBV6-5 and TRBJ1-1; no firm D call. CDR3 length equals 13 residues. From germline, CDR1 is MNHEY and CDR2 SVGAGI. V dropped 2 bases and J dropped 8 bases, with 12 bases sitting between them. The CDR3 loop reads CASSYPTGGEAFF. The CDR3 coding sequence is TGTGCCAGCAGTTACCCTACGGGAGGGGAAGCTTTCTTT.

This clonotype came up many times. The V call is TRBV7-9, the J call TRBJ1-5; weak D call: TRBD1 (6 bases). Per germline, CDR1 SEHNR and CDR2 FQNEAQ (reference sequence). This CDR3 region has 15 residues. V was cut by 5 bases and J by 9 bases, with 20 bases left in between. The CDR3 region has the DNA TGTGCCAGCAGCCAGGGGTGGGGAAGCCAGGGGCCCCAGCATTTT. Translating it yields CASSQGWGSQGPQHF.

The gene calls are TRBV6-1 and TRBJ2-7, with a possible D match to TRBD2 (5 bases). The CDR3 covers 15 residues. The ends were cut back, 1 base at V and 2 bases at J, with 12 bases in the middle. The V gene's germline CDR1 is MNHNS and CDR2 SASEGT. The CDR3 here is CASSEGLADTYEQYF. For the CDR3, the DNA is TGTGCCAGCAGTGAAGGGCTAGCTGACACCTACGAGCAGTACTTC.

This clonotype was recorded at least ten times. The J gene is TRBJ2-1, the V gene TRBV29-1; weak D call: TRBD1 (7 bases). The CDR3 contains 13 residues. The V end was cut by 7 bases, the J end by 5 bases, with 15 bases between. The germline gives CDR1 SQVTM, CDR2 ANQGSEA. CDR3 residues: CSADRAGNNEQFF. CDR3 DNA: TGCAGCGCTGACAGGGCGGGGAACAATGAGCAGTTCTTC.

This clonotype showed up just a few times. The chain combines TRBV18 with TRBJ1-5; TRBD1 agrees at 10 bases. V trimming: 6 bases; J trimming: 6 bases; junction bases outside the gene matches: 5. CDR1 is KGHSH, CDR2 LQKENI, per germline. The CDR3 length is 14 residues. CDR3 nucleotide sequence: TGTGCCAGCTCCGACAGGGGGCCGGGTCAGCCCCAGCATTTT. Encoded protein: CASSDRGPGQPQHF.

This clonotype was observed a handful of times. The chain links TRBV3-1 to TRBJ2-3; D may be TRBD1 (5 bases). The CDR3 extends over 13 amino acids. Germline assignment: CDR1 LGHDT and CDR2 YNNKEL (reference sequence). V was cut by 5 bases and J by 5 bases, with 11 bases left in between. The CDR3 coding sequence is TGTGCCAGCAGCGCAGGGCGCGGAGATACGCAGTATTTT. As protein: CASSAGRGDTQYF.

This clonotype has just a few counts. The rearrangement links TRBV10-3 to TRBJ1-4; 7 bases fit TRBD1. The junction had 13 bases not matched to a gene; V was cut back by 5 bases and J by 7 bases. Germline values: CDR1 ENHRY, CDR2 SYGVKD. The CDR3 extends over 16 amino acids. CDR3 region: CAISPGEGASREKLFF. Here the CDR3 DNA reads TGTGCCATCAGTCCCGGGGAGGGGGCGTCTCGTGAAAAACTGTTTTTT.

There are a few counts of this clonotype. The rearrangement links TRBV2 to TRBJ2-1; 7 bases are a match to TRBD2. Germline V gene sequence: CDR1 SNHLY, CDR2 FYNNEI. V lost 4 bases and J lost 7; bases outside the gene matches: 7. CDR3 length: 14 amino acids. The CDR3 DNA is TGTGCCAGCAGTGTTACGACTAGCAGGAATGAGCAGTTCTTC. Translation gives CASSVTTSRNEQFF.